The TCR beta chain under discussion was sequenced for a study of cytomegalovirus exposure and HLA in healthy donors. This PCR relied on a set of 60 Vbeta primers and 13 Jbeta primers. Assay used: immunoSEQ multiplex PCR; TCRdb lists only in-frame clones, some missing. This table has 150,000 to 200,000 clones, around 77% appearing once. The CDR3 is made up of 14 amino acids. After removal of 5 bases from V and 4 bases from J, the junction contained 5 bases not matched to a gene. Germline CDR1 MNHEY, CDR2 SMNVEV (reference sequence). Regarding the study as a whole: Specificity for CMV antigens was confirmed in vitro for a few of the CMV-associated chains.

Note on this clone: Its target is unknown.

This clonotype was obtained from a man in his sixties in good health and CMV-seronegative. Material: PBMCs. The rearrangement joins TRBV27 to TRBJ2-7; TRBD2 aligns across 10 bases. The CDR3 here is CASSASGGPYEQYF. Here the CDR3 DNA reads TGTGCCAGCAGTGCTAGCGGGGGCCCTTACGAGCAGTACTTC.